Each of the 30 T cell receptor beta chains below was sequenced from the same sample in a study of blood T cell repertoires in COVID-19. The repertoire was sequenced with immunoSEQ multiplex PCR; TCRdb's copy has only in-frame clones and lacks some. The table shows 90,000 to 150,000 clones, with more than 85% occurring only once. The sequenced sample consisted of peripheral blood. The receptors derive from a human donor with acute or convalescent COVID-19. The donor label of this sample is uncertain.

The rearrangement links TRBV11-3 to TRBJ2-3; D is unresolved. Trimming took off 0 bases at V and 5 bases at J, with 9 bases between the two ends. The CDR3 covers 14 residues. The germline V gene encodes CDR1 SGHNT and CDR2 YENEEA. The DNA of the CDR3 is TGTGCCAGCAGCTTAGAAGGAGTTTTAGATACGCAGTATTTT. Amino acids: CASSLEGVLDTQYF.

The V gene is TRBV7-8, the J gene TRBJ1-2; D uncertain. The germline V gene has CDR1 SGHVS and CDR2 FQNEAQ. The CDR3 loop spans 14 amino acids. Trimming pared 1 base from V and 3 bases from J, leaving 9 bases between. Here the CDR3 DNA reads TGTGCCAGCAGCTTAGACGCAGAAGACTATGGCTACACCTTC. Encoded protein: CASSLDAEDYGYTF.

This chain links TRBV5-1 with TRBJ2-2; tentatively, D is TRBD1 (6 bases). This CDR3 spans 15 amino acids. Germline CDR1 reads SGHRS; CDR2 reads YFSETQ. Trimming removed 0 bases from V and 4 bases from J, with 10 bases in between. The CDR3 region is CASSLGGGVTGELFF. In nucleotides, the CDR3 is TGCGCCAGCAGCTTGGGAGGGGGAGTCACCGGGGAGCTGTTTTTT.

The chain has TRBV6-2 or TRBV6-3 and TRBJ2-1, with D perhaps TRBD2 (5 bases). Between the trimmed V and J ends, which lost 3 bases and 0 bases, there was a span of 9 bases. The CDR3 extends over 15 amino acids. The germline V gene encodes CDR1 MNHEY and CDR2 SVGEGT. The CDR3, as DNA: TGTGCCAGCAGTTATTTGGGGAGCTCCTACAATGAGCAGTTCTTC. Its translation is CASSYLGSSYNEQFF.

The V gene is TRBV19, the J gene TRBJ1-1, with D uncertain. Germline CDR1 reads LNHDA; CDR2 reads SQIVND (reference sequence). The CDR3 totals 13 residues. V lost 7 bases to trimming and J lost 5 bases, with 14 bases between them. CDR3 nucleotide sequence: TGTGCCAGTAATCAGAGACTTGGTACTGAAGCTTTCTTT. Its translation: CASNQRLGTEAFF.

The V call is TRBV19, the J call TRBJ2-2; maybe TRBD1 (6 bases). Germline lookup yields CDR1 LNHDA and CDR2 SQIVND (reference sequence). V was cut by 6 bases and J by 5 bases, with 10 bases left in between. The length of the CDR3 is 13 residues. Here the CDR3 reads CASSNRETGELFF. DNA for the CDR3: TGTGCCAGTAGCAACAGGGAAACCGGGGAGCTGTTTTTT. Using reference TRBV19 and TRBJ2-2 for the parts outside the CDR3, the full variable domain is DGGITQSPKYLFRKEGQNVTLSCEQNLNHDAMYWYRQDPGQGLRLIYYSQIVNDFQKGDIAEGYSVSREKKESFPLTVTSAQKNPTAFYLCASSNRETGELFFGEGSRLTVL.

The gene calls are TRBV28 and TRBJ2-7, with 10 nucleotides matching TRBD2. CDR3 length equals 15 residues. Trimming removed 6 bases from V and 4 bases from J; junction bases left unmatched: 9. The germline V gene encodes CDR1 MDHEN and CDR2 SYDVKM. The CDR3 DNA is TGTGCCAGCAGAAGAGCGGGAGGGCCGAATTACGAGCAGTACTTC. Translation: CASRRAGGPNYEQYF.

The table lists this clone with a count of one. The V gene is TRBV12-3 or TRBV12-4, the J gene TRBJ1-5; D remains unclear. The ends were cut back, 3 bases at V and 5 bases at J, with 8 bases in the middle. CDR3 length equals 13 residues. CDR3 sequence: CASSFRSDQPQHF. CDR3 in DNA: TGTGCCAGCAGTTTTCGAAGCGATCAGCCCCAGCATTTT.

The chain couples TRBV7-9 to TRBJ2-2, with unresolved D. The CDR3 totals 16 residues. The germline V gene encodes CDR1 SEHNR and CDR2 FQNEAQ (reference sequence). The V gene lost 5 bases and the J gene lost 5 bases, with 18 bases spanning the gap. In nucleotides, the CDR3 is TGTGCCAGCAGCGCTATAATAACAAGCGAGACCGGGGAGCTGTTTTTT. The encoded protein is CASSAIITSETGELFF.

The rearrangement joins TRBV4-1 to TRBJ2-2; 7 bases are shared with TRBD2. This CDR3 comprises 15 residues. Germline assignment: CDR1 MGHRA and CDR2 YSYEKL. V lost 1 base and J lost 4; bases outside the gene matches: 3. The CDR3 sequence is CASSQGLASTGELFF. CDR3 DNA: TGCGCCAGCAGCCAAGGACTAGCAAGCACCGGGGAGCTGTTTTTT.

The chain links TRBV6-5 to TRBJ1-6; tentative D call: TRBD1 (6 bases). This CDR3 spans 15 amino acids. V was clipped by 6 bases and J by 4 bases, with 13 bases between them. CDR1 and CDR2 (germline): MNHEY, SVGAGI. CDR3 protein: CASSSGARYNSPLHF. In nucleotides, the CDR3 is TGTGCCAGCAGCTCAGGGGCAAGATATAATTCACCCCTCCACTTT.

V usage is TRBV19 and J usage is TRBJ2-5; no definite D call. Germline assignment: CDR1 LNHDA and CDR2 SQIVND (reference sequence). CDR3 length: 13 residues. Trimming removed 1 base at V and 2 bases at J, with 5 bases between. CDR3: CASSIAGQETQYF. DNA of the CDR3: TGTGCCAGTAGTATAGCAGGACAAGAGACCCAGTACTTC. The full variable domain, rest sourced from reference TRBV19 and TRBJ2-5, is DGGITQSPKYLFRKEGQNVTLSCEQNLNHDAMYWYRQDPGQGLRLIYYSQIVNDFQKGDIAEGYSVSREKKESFPLTVTSAQKNPTAFYLCASSIAGQETQYFGPGTRLLVL.

The chain recombines TRBV24-1 with TRBJ2-7; unclear D gene. Trimming took 2 bases from V and 7 from J, leaving 5 bases between them. Germline V gene sequence: CDR1 KGHDR, CDR2 SFDVKD. The CDR3 extends over 11 amino acids. Here the CDR3 reads CATSDSREQYF. CDR3 in DNA: TGTGCCACCAGTGATTCTCGGGAGCAGTACTTC.

The V gene is TRBV9, the J gene TRBJ2-3, with 15 positions matching TRBD2. This CDR3 region has 17 residues. Germline V gives CDR1 SGDLS, CDR2 YYNGEE. Trimming cost V 4 bases and J 2 bases; bases outside gene matches: 5. Here the CDR3 reads CASSPRTSGGATDTQYF. The CDR3 coding sequence is TGTGCCAGCAGCCCTCGGACTAGCGGGGGGGCCACAGATACGCAGTATTTT.

In nucleotides, the CDR3 is TGCGCCAGCAGCTTGGGACAGGGGATGAACACTGAAGCTTTCTTT. It yields the protein CASSLGQGMNTEAFF. The genes are TRBV5-1 and TRBJ1-1; 8 bases align to TRBD1. CDR1 and CDR2 from the germline V gene are SGHRS and YFSETQ. The junction had 1 base not matched to a gene; V was cut back by 0 bases and J by 0 bases. There are 15 residues in the CDR3.

The chain joins TRBV4-1 to TRBJ1-6; no firm D call. V was trimmed by 3 bases and J by 4 bases, leaving 13 bases between them. The CDR3 is made up of 16 amino acids. Germline loops: CDR1 MGHRA, CDR2 YSYEKL. The CDR3 sequence is CASSQGLPGYNSPLHF. CDR3 DNA: TGCGCCAGCAGCCAGGGCCTCCCAGGTTATAATTCACCCCTCCACTTT.

The CDR3 is CASSRGVGTGGQPQHF. The CDR3 nucleotides read TGTGCCAGCTCTCGGGGAGTAGGGACAGGGGGACAGCCCCAGCATTTT. This chain links TRBV9 with TRBJ1-5, with 11 positions matching TRBD1. CDR3 length equals 16 residues. J was trimmed by 7 bases and V by 7 bases; bases with no gene match: 13. CDR1 and CDR2 from the germline V gene are SGDLS and YYNGEE.

The V and J genes are TRBV2 and TRBJ2-5; 7 nucleotides align to TRBD1. Germline V gives CDR1 SNHLY, CDR2 FYNNEI. The trim removed 5 bases at V and 0 bases at J, leaving 3 bases unmatched. The CDR3 runs to 14 residues. CDR3 in amino acids: CASSWDRNQETQYF. CDR3 bases: TGTGCCAGCAGTTGGGACAGAAACCAAGAGACCCAGTACTTC.

The chain combines TRBV7-6 with TRBJ2-7; 12 bases fit TRBD2. CDR1 is SGHVS and CDR2 is FNYEAQ in the germline V gene. The CDR3 sequence is 18 residues long. With 3 bases clipped from V and 4 bases from J, the junction kept 13 bases outside the gene matches. CDR3 sequence reads: CASSFFASGRAGPYEQYF. The CDR3 region has the DNA TGTGCCAGCAGCTTCTTCGCTAGCGGGAGGGCCGGGCCTTACGAGCAGTACTTC.

The rearrangement links TRBV4-3 to TRBJ1-2, with 7 bases matching TRBD1. J lost 4 bases, V lost 1 base, and 6 bases had no gene match. The CDR3 loop spans 15 amino acids. Germline V gene lookup returns CDR1 LGHNA and CDR2 YSLEER. The CDR3 DNA follows: TGCGCCAGCAGCCAAGGCGCAGGGGGTAGCTATGGCTACACCTTC. Its translation is CASSQGAGGSYGYTF.

The chain has TRBV6-6 and TRBJ2-7, with D maybe TRBD1 (6 bases). V lost 3 bases and J lost 4, with 7 bases in between. This CDR3 has 12 amino acids. CDR1 and CDR2 from the germline V gene are MNHNY and SVGAGI (reference sequence). CDR3 nucleotides: TGTGCCAGCAGTTATACAGGGTACGAGCAGTACTTC. Its translation is CASSYTGYEQYF.

As DNA, the CDR3 is TGTGCCATCTCTGTGATTGGGGGGGGAACTGAGCAGTTCTTC. Translation: CAISVIGGGTEQFF. The rearrangement links TRBV6-6 to TRBJ2-1, with 7 bases matching TRBD2. With V trimmed by 10 bases and J by 9 bases, 15 bases remained unmatched. The CDR3 loop spans 14 amino acids. CDR1 MNHNY and CDR2 SVGAGI come from the germline V gene (reference sequence).

This chain links TRBV2 with TRBJ2-1; 10 bases map to TRBD2. Germline CDR1 SNHLY, CDR2 FYNNEI. With V trimmed by 4 bases and J by 3 bases, 12 bases remained unmatched. CDR3 length: 18 amino acids. CDR3 in amino acids: CASSVVSGGLAVYNEQFF. The CDR3, as DNA: TGTGCCAGCAGTGTCGTCTCGGGAGGACTAGCGGTCTACAATGAGCAGTTCTTC. The whole variable domain, filled in from reference TRBV2 and TRBJ2-1, reads EPEVTQTPSHQVTQMGQEVILRCVPISNHLYFYWYRQILGQKVEFLVSFYNNEISEKSEIFDDQFSVERPDGSNFTLKIRSTKLEDSAMYFCASSVVSGGLAVYNEQFFGPGTRLTVL.

This chain joins TRBV27 and TRBJ2-3, with 7 bases aligning to TRBD1. The junction had 18 bases not matched to a gene; V was cut back by 4 bases and J by 14 bases. CDR1 and CDR2 (germline): MNHEY, SMNVEV (reference sequence). The CDR3 has 15 residues. CDR3 DNA sequence: TGTGCCAGCAGTTCACCCGCAAGGGGGCTCGCCTCGCGGTATTTT. Protein product: CASSSPARGLASRYF.

The chain recombines TRBV7-3 with TRBJ2-3, with 13 bases matching TRBD2. The CDR3 extends over 20 amino acids. Germline loops: CDR1 SGHTA, CDR2 FQGTGA. The trim removed 2 bases at V and 4 bases at J, leaving 15 bases unmatched. This CDR3 is CASSLRAGLAGLSLSDTQYF. Here the CDR3 DNA reads TGTGCCAGCAGCTTACGTGCGGGACTAGCGGGATTATCCTTATCAGATACGCAGTATTTT.

The chain joins TRBV6-1 to TRBJ1-3; no clear D gene. The ends were cut back, 2 bases at V and 0 bases at J, with 8 bases in the middle. CDR1 is MNHNS, CDR2 SASEGT, per germline. The CDR3 loop spans 15 amino acids. The CDR3 loop is CASSESRVSGNTIYF. CDR3 in DNA: TGTGCCAGCAGTGAAAGTCGGGTCTCTGGAAACACCATATATTTT.

The count of this clone is one. The V gene is TRBV10-3, the J gene TRBJ2-2; 8 nucleotides match TRBD2. Germline V CDR1 and CDR2: ENHRY, SYGVKD. This CDR3 has 15 residues. V gave up 7 bases and J gave up 1 base; unmatched junction bases: 5. CDR3 amino acids: CAITATSGNTGELFF. The CDR3, as DNA: TGTGCCATCACCGCCACTAGCGGGAACACCGGGGAGCTGTTTTTT.

The chain recombines TRBV7-2 with TRBJ2-3, with 11 bases fitting TRBD2. This CDR3 has 19 residues. The J segment lost 2 bases and the V segment lost 6 bases, leaving 16 bases of the junction unmatched. Germline V lookup: CDR1 SGHTA, CDR2 FQGNSA. CDR3 region: CASRLTGDSGGVLTDTQYF. The CDR3 nucleotides are TGTGCCAGCAGATTAACAGGGGATAGCGGGGGGGTGCTCACAGATACGCAGTATTTT.

The chain uses TRBV30 and TRBJ1-1; no reliable D call. V was shortened by 2 bases and J by 2 bases, with 6 bases between the two germline ends. The CDR3 has 12 amino acids. Germline V CDR1 and CDR2: GTSNPN, SVGIG (reference sequence). DNA of the CDR3: TGTGCCTGGAGTTTAGTTAACACTGAAGCTTTCTTT. Translation: CAWSLVNTEAFF.

V gene TRBV5-1 combines with J gene TRBJ2-7; TRBD2 might be the D (6 bases). The CDR3 has 14 residues. Trimming pared 4 bases from V and 6 bases from J, leaving 17 bases between. The germline V gene has CDR1 SGHRS and CDR2 YFSETQ. The CDR3 spells CASSLVPSVGEQYF. CDR3 bases: TGCGCCAGCAGCCTGGTCCCTAGCGTCGGCGAGCAGTACTTC.